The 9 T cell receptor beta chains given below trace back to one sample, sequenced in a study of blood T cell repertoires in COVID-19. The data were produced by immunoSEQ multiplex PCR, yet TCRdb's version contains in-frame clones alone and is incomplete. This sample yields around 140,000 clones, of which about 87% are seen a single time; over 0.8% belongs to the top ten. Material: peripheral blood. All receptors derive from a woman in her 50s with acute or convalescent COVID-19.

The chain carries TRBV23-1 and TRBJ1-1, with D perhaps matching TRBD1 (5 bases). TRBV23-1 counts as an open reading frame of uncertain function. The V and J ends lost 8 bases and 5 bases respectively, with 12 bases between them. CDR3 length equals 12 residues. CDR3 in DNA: TGCGCCAGCCCCTCAGGGTGGACTGAAGCTTTCTTT. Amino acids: CASPSGWTEAFF.

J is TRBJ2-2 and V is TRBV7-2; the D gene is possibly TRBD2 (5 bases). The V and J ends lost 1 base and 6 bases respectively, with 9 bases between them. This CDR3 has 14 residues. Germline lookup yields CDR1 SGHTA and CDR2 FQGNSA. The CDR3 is CASSLGAVAGELFF. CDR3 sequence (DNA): TGTGCCAGCAGCTTAGGAGCGGTGGCCGGGGAGCTGTTTTTT.

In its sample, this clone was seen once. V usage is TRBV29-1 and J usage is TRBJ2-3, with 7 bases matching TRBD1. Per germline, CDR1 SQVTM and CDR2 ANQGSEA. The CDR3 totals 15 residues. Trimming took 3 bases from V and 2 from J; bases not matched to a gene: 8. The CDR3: CSVDPTGDNTDTQYF. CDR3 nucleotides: TGCAGCGTTGATCCAACAGGGGATAACACAGATACGCAGTATTTT.

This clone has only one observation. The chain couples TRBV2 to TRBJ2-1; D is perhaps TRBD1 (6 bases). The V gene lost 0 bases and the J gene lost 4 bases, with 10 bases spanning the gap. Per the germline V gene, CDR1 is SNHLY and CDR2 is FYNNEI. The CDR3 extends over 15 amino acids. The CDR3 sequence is CASSEAQGTYNEQFF. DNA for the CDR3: TGTGCCAGCAGTGAAGCGCAAGGGACATACAATGAGCAGTTCTTC.

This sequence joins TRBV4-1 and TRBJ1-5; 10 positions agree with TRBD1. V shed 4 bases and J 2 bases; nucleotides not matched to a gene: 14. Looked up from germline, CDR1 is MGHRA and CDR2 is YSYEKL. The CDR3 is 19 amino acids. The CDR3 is CASSPGRGTGEVGNQPQHF. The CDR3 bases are TGCGCCAGCAGCCCTGGGAGAGGGACAGGGGAGGTCGGCAATCAGCCCCAGCATTTT.

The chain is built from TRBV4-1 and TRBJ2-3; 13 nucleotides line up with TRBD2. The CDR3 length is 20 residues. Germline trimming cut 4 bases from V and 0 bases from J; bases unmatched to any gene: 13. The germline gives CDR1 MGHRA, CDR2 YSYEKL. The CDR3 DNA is TGCGCCAGCAGCCCGAAGACTAGCGGGAGGCTAATACCTAGCACAGATACGCAGTATTTT. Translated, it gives CASSPKTSGRLIPSTDTQYF.

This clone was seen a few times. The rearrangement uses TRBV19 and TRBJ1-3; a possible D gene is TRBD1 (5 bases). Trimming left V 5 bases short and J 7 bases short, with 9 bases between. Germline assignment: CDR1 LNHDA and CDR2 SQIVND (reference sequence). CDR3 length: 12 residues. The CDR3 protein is CASSPRQNTIYF. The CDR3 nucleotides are TGTGCCAGTAGTCCGAGACAGAACACCATATATTTT.

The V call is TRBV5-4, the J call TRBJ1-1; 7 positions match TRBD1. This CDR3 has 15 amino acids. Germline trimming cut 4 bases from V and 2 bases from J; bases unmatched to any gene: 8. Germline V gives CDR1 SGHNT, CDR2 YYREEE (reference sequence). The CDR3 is CASSPMGTANTEAFF. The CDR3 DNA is TGTGCCAGCAGCCCCATGGGGACAGCTAACACTGAAGCTTTCTTT.

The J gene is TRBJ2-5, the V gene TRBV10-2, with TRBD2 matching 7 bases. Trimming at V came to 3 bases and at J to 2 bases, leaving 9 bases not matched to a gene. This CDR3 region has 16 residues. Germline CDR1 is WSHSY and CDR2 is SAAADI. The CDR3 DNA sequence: TGCGCCAGCAGTGACCTGGACACAGCGGGGCAAGAGACCCAGTACTTC. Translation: CASSDLDTAGQETQYF.